The TCR beta chain described here comes from a study of siplizumab effects on memory and regulatory T cells. Regarding the study as a whole: Treatment with siplizumab left mappable alloreactive CD4+ clones averaging 68.8% Treg-derived, compared with 25% to 30% in controls. Just a small share of alloreactive clones was traced back to unstimulated subsets.

Per-sample assaying covered 95,000 to 100,000 TCR templates. Generated by immunoSEQ multiplex PCR, the TCRdb table keeps only in-frame clones and is missing some. The sample shows just under 85,000 clones, approximately 88% of them seen only once. This clone was seen a handful of times. Its specificity is not known. Trimming took 7 bases from V and 8 from J; bases not matched to a gene: 11. CDR3 length: 13 amino acids. Germline V CDR1 and CDR2: SGHRS, YFSETQ. The J gene is TRBJ1-2, the V gene TRBV5-1, with 7 nucleotides matching TRBD1. This TCR derives from a human donor in good health. Sequenced input: Tregs sorted from blood. As DNA, the CDR3 is TGCGCCAGCGGACCGGGACAGCTCCCCGGCTACACCTTC. It yields the protein CASGPGQLPGYTF.